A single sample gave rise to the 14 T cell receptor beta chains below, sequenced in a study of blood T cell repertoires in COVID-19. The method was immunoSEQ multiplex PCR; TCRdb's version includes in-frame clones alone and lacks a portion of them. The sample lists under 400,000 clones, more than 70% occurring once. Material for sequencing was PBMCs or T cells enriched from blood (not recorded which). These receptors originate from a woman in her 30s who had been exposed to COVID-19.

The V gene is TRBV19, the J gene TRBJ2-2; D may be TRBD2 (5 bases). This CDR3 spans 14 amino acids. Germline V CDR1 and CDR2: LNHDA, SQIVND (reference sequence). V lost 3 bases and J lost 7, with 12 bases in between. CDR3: CASSISFRDGELFF. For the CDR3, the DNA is TGTGCCAGTAGTATCTCTTTCCGGGACGGGGAGCTGTTTTTT.

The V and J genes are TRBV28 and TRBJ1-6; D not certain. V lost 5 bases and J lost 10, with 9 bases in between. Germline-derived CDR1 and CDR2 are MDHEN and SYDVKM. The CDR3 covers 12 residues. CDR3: CASSPLESPLHF. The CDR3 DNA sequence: TGTGCCAGCAGTCCCCTAGAGTCACCCCTCCACTTT.

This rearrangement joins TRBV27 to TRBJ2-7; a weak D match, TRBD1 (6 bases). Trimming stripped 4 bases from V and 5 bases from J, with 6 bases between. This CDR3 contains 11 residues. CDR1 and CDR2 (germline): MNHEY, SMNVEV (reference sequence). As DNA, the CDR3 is TGTGCCAGCAGTTGGGGGCACGAGCAGTACTTC. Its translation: CASSWGHEQYF.

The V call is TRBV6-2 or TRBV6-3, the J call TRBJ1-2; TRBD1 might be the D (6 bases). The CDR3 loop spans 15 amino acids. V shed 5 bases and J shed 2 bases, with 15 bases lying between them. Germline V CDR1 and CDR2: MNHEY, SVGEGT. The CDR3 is CASSRSPTGNYGYTF. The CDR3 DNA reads TGTGCCAGCAGTAGATCCCCCACAGGGAACTATGGCTACACCTTC.

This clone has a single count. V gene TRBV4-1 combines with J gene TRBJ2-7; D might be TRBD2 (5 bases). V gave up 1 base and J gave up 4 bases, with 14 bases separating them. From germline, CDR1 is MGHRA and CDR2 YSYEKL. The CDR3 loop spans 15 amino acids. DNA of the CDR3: TGCGCCAGCAGCCAAGGTCGGGATATATTGTACGAGCAGTACTTC. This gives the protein CASSQGRDILYEQYF.

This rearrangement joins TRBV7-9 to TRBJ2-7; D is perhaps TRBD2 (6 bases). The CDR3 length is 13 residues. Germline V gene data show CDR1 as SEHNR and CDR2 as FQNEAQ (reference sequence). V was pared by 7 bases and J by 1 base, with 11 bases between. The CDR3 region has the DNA TGTGCCAGCACTAATAGCGGATCCTACGAGCAGTACTTC. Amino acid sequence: CASTNSGSYEQYF. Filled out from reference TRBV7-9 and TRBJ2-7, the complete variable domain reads DTGVSQNPRHKITKRGQNVTFRCDPISEHNRLYWYRQTLGQGPEFLTYFQNEAQLEKSRLLSDRFSAERPKGSFSTLEIQRTEQGDSAMYLCASTNSGSYEQYFGPGTRLTVT.

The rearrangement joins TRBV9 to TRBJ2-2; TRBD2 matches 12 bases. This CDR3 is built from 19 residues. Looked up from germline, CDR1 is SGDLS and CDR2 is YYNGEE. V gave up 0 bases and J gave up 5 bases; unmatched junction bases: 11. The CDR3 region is CASSVGGASGRALTGELFF. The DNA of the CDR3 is TGTGCCAGCAGCGTAGGAGGCGCTAGCGGGAGGGCCCTTACCGGGGAGCTGTTTTTT. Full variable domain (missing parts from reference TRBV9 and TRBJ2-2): DSGVTQTPKHLITATGQRVTLRCSPRSGDLSVYWYQQSLDQGLQFLIQYYNGEERAKGNILERFSAQQFPDLHSELNLSSLELGDSALYFCASSVGGASGRALTGELFFGEGSRLTVL.

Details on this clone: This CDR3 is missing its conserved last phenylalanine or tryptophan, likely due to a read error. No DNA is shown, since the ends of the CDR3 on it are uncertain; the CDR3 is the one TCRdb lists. The CDR3: CASSFRLQGEFAY. This chain joins TRBV11-3 and TRBJ1-2; the D call TRBD1 from the table was never checked on the DNA. Germline CDR1 SGHNT, CDR2 YENEEA. The CDR3 numbers 13 amino acids, ends counted.

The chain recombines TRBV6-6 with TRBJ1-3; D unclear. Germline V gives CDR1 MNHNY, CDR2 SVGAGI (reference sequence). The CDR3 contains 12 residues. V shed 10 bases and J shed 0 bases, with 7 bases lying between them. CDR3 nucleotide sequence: TGTGCCATAGCCCCCTCTGGAAACACCATATATTTT. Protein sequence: CAIAPSGNTIYF.

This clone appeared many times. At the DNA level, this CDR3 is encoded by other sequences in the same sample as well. The CDR3 DNA reads TGCGCCAGCAGTTATAGCACAGATACGCAGTATTTT. Translating it yields CASSYSTDTQYF. V and J are TRBV10-1 and TRBJ2-3; D gene unclear. Deletions cut 5 bases from V and 0 bases from J, with 3 bases between. CDR1 and CDR2 (germline): WNHNN, SYGVQD (reference sequence). The CDR3 runs to 12 residues.

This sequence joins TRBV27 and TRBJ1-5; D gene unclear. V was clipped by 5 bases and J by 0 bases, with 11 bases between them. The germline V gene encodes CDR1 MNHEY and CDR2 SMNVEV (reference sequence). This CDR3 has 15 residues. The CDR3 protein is CASSQLLSSNQPQHF. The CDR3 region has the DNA TGTGCCAGCAGTCAACTCTTAAGTAGCAATCAGCCCCAGCATTTT.

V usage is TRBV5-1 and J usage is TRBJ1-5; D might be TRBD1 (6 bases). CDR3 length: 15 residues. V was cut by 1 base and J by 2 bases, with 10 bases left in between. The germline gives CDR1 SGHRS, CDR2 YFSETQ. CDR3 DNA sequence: TGCGCCAGCAGCTTGAGGGCAGGGGGCAATCAGCCCCAGCATTTT. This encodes CASSLRAGGNQPQHF.

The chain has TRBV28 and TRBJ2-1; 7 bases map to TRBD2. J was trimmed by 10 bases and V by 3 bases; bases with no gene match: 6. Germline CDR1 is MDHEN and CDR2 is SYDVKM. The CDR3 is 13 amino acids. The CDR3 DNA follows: TGTGCCAGCAGTTTTAGGGACGGGAGGGAGCAGTTCTTC. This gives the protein CASSFRDGREQFF.

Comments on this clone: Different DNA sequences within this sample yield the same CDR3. In DNA, the CDR3 is TGTGCCAGCAGCTCCGGTAGCACAGATACGCAGTATTTT. Protein sequence: CASSSGSTDTQYF. V gene TRBV7-3 combines with J gene TRBJ2-3, with D uncertain. V was pared by 4 bases and J by 0 bases, with 5 bases between. The CDR3 spans 13 residues. Germline values: CDR1 SGHTA, CDR2 FQGTGA.